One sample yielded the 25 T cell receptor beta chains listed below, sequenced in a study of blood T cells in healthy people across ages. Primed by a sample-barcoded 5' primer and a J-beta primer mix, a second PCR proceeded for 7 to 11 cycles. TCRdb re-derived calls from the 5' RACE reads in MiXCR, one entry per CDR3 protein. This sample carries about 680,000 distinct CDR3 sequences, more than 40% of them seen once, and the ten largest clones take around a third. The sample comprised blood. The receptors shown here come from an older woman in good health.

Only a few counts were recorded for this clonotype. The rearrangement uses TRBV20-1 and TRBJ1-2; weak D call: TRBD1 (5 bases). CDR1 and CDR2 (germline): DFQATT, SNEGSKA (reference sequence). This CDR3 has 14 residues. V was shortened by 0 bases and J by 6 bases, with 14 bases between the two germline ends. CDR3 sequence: CSARDQGTTDGYTF. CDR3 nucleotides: TGCAGTGCTAGAGATCAGGGCACAACCGATGGCTACACCTTC.

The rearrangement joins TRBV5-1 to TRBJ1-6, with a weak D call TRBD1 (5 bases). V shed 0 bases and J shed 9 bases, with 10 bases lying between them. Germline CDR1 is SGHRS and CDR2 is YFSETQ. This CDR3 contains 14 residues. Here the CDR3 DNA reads TGCGCCAGCAGCTTGGAGGGGCAGGGTTCACCCCTCCACTTT. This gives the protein CASSLEGQGSPLHF.

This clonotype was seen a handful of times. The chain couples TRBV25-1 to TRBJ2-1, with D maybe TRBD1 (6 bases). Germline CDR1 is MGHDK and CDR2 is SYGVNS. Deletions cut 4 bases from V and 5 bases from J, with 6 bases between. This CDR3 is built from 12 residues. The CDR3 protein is CASSAGDNEQFF. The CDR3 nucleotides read TGTGCCAGCAGTGCAGGGGACAATGAGCAGTTCTTC.

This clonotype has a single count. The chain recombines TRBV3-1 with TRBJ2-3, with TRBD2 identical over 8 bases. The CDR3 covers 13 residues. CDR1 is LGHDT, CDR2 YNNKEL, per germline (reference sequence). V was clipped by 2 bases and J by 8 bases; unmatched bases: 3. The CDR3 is CASSQRTSSTQYF. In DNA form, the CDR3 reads TGTGCCAGCAGCCAAAGGACTAGCAGTACGCAGTATTTT.

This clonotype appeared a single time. The CDR3 loop is CASSLVLAATDTQYF. In DNA form, the CDR3 reads TGTGCCAGCAGCTTAGTATTAGCGGCTACAGATACGCAGTATTTT. V and J are TRBV7-9 and TRBJ2-3, with a tentative D call TRBD2 (6 bases). The CDR3 is 15 amino acids. Germline V gives CDR1 SEHNR, CDR2 FQNEAQ (reference sequence). Deletions cut 1 base from V and 3 bases from J, with 11 bases between.

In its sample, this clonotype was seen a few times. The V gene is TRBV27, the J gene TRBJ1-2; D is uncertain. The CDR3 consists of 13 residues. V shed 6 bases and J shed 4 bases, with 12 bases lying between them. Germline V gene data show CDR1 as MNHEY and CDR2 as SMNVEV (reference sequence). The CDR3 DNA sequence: TGTGCCAGCAGCTTACGGGGTGCCTATGGCTACACCTTC. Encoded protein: CASSLRGAYGYTF.

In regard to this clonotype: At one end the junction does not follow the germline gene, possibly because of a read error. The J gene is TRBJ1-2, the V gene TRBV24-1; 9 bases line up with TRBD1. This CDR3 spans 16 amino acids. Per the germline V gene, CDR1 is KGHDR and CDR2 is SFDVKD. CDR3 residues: CATSENPGTGLHGCTF. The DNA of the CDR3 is TGTGCCACCAGTGAAAACCCCGGGACAGGGTTACATGGCTGCACCTTC.

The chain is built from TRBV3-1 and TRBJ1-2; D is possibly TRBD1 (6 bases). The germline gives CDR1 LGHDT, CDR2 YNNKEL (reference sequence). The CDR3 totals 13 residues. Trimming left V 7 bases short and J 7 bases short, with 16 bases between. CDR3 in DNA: TGTGCCAGCACCGCGACAGGAAGAGGTGGCTACACCTTC. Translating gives CASTATGRGGYTF.

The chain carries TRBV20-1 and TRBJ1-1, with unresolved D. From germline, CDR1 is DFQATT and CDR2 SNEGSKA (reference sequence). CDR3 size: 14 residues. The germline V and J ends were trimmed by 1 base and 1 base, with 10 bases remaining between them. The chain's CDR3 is CSARVALRNTEAFF. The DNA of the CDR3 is TGCAGTGCTAGAGTCGCCCTACGGAACACTGAAGCTTTCTTT.

The CDR3 DNA follows: TGCAGTGCTACGTCCCAAAGAAACACAGATACGCAGTATTTT. Translation: CSATSQRNTDTQYF. V and J are TRBV20-1 and TRBJ2-3; D is ambiguous. Trimming removed 4 bases from V and 2 bases from J, with 13 bases in between. The CDR3 loop spans 14 amino acids. Germline-derived CDR1 and CDR2 are DFQATT and SNEGSKA (reference sequence).

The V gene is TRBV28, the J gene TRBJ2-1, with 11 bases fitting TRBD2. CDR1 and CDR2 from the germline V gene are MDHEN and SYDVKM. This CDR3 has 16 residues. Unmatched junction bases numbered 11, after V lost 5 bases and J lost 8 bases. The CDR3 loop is CASSLVAGGPLDEQFF. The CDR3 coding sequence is TGTGCCAGCAGTCTAGTAGCGGGAGGGCCTTTGGATGAGCAGTTCTTC.

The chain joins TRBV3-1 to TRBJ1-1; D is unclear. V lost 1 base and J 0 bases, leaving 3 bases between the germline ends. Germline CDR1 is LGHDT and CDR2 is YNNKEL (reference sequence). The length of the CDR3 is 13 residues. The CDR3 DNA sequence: TGTGCCAGCAGCCAAGTACTGAACACTGAAGCTTTCTTT. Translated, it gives CASSQVLNTEAFF.

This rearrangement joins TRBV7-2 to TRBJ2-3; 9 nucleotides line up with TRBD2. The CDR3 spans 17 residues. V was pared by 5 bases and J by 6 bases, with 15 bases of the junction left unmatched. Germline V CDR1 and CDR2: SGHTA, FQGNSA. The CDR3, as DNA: TGTGCCAGCAGCCGAAAGACCTTTAGCGGGAGACCGGATACGCAGTATTTT. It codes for CASSRKTFSGRPDTQYF.

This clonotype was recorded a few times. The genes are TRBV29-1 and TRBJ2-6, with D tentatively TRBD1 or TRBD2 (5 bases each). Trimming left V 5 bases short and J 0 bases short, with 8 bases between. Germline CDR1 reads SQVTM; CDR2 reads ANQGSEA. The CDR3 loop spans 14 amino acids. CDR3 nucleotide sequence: TGCAGCGTTCTCGGGGCCTCTGGGGCCAACGTCCTGACTTTC. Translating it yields CSVLGASGANVLTF. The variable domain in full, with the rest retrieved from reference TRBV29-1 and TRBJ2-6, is SAVISQKPSRDICQRGTSLTIQCQVDSQVTMMFWYRQQPGQSLTLIATANQGSEATYESGFVIDKFPISRPNLTFSTLTVSNMSPEDSSIYLCSVLGASGANVLTFGAGSRLTVL.

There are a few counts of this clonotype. In nucleotides, the CDR3 is TGTGCCAGCAGTTTTAGGAACGTAGGGGGTTTGTACTATGGCTACACCTTC. Its protein product is CASSFRNVGGLYYGYTF. This rearrangement joins TRBV27 to TRBJ1-2; weak D call: TRBD1 (6 bases). Germline V gene data show CDR1 as MNHEY and CDR2 as SMNVEV (reference sequence). V was clipped by 3 bases and J by 3 bases, with 20 bases between them. The length of the CDR3 is 17 residues.

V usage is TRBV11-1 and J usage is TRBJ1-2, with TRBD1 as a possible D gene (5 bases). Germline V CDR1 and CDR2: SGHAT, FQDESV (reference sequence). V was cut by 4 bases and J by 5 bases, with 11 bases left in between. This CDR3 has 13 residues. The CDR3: CASSSGAIYGYTF. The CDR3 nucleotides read TGTGCCAGCAGCTCCGGGGCGATTTATGGCTACACCTTC.

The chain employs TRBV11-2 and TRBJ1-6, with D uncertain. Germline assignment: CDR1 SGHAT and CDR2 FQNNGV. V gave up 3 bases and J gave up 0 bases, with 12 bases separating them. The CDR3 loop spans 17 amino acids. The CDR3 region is CASSLYLGSSYNSPLHF. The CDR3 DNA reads TGTGCCAGCAGCTTGTATTTGGGGAGCTCCTATAATTCACCCCTCCACTTT. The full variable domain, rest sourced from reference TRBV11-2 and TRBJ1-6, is EAGVAQSPRYKIIEKRQSVAFWCNPISGHATLYWYQQILGQGPKLLIQFQNNGVVDDSQLPKDRFSAERLKGVDSTLKIQPAKLEDSAVYLCASSLYLGSSYNSPLHFGNGTRLTVT.

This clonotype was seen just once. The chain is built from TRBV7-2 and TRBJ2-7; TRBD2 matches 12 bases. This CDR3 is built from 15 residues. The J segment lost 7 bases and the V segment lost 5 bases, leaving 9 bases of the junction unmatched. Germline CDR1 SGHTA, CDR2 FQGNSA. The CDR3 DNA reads TGTGCCAGCAGCCTCGGACTAGCGGGATTCGGTGAGCAGTACTTC. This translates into CASSLGLAGFGEQYF.

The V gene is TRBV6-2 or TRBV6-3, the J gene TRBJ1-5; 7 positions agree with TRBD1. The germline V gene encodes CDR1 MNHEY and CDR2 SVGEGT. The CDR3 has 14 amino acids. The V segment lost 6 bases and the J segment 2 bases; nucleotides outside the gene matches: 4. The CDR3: CASRHTGGNQPQHF. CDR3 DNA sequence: TGTGCCAGCAGACATACAGGGGGCAATCAGCCCCAGCATTTT.

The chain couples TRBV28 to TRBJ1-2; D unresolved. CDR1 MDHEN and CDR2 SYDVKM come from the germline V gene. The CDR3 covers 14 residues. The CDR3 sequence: CGSRTSSIGYGYTF. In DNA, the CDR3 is TGTGGATCCCGGACCTCCTCCATTGGCTATGGCTACACCTTC.

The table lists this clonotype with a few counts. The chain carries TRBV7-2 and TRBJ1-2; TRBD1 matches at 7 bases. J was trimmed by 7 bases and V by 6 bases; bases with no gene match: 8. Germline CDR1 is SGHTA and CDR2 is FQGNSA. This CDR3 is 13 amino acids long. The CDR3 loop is CASRPQGVGGYTF. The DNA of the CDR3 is TGTGCCAGCAGACCCCAGGGGGTTGGTGGCTACACCTTC.

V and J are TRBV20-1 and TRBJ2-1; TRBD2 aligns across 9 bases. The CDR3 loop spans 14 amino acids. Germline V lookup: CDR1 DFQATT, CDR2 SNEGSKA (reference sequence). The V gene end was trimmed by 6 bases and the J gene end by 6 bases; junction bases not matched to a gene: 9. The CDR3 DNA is TGCAGTGCGTATAGCGGGAGAAGGGTCAATGAGCAGTTCTTC. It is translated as CSAYSGRRVNEQFF.

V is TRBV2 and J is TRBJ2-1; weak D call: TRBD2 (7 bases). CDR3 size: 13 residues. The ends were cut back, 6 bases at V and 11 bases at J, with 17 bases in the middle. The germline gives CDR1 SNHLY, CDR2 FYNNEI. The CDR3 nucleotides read TGTGCCAGCAGCATGGGGGGGCCGGAACAGCAGTTCTTC. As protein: CASSMGGPEQQFF.

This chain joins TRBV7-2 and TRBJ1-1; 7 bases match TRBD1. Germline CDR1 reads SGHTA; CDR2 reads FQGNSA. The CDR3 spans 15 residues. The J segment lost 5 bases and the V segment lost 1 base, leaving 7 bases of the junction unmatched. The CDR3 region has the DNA TGTGCCAGCAGCTTAGTAGCGGGGGGACAGACTGAAGCTTTCTTT. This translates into CASSLVAGGQTEAFF.

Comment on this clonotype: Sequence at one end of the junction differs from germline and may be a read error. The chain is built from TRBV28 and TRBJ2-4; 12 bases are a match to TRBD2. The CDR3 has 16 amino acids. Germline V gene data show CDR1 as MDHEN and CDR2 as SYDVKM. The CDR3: CVSSPQTSGRLDIQYF. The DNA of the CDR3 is TGTGTCAGCAGTCCTCAGACTAGCGGGAGATTGGACATTCAGTACTTC.